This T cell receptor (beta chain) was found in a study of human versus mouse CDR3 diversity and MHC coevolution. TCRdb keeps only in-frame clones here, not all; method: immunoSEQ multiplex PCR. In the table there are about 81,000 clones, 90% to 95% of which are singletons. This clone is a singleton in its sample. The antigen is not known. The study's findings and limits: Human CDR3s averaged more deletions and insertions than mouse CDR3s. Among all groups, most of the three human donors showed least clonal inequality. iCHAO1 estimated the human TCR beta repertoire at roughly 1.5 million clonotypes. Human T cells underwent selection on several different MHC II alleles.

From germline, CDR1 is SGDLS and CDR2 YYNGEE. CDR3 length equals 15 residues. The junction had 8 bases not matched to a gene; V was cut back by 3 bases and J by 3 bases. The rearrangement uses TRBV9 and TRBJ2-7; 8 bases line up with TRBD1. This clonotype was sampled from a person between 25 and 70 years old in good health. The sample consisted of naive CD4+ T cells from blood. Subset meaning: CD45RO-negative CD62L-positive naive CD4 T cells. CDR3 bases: TGTGCCAGCAGCGCCTGGGACAGGAACCACTACGAGCAGTACTTC. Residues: CASSAWDRNHYEQYF.